The next 28 T cell receptor beta chains were all read from a single sample in a study of T cell repertoires in cytomegalovirus infection. What these receptors recognize is not known. TCRdb re-called the reads through MiXCR, storing one row per CDR3 protein. The repertoire holds some 500,000 distinct CDR3 sequences, with 40% as singletons. The sample in question was cultured PBMCs, obtained from culture after CMV antigen stimulation. Every receptor here comes from a human donor in good health (CMV status not recorded). Some clones in this sample may be carry-over from other donors' samples.

J is TRBJ2-2 and V is TRBV2, with a possible D match to TRBD1 (5 bases). V shed 4 bases and J shed 0 bases, with 6 bases lying between them. Germline CDR1 SNHLY, CDR2 FYNNEI. The CDR3 spans 14 residues. The CDR3 DNA reads as TGTGCCAGCAGTGTACAGGCGAACACCGGGGAGCTGTTTTTT. It translates to CASSVQANTGELFF. Looking up the rest from reference TRBV2 and TRBJ2-2 gives the full variable domain: EPEVTQTPSHQVTQMGQEVILRCVPISNHLYFYWYRQILGQKVEFLVSFYNNEISEKSEIFDDQFSVERPDGSNFTLKIRSTKLEDSAMYFCASSVQANTGELFFGEGSRLTVL.

The chain links TRBV7-3 to TRBJ1-1; tentatively, D is TRBD1 (6 bases). The germline CDR1 and CDR2 sequences are SGHTA and FQGTGA. This CDR3 is 17 amino acids long. Trimming pared 2 bases from V and 3 bases from J, leaving 19 bases between. The CDR3 reads CASSLVGTGRRDTEAFF. The CDR3 nucleotides are TGTGCCAGCAGCTTAGTGGGTACAGGGCGTAGGGACACTGAAGCTTTCTTT.

This clonotype was seen a handful of times. The chain links TRBV12-3 or TRBV12-4 to TRBJ2-3; 7 bases line up with TRBD2. The ends lost 6 bases at V and 10 bases at J; junction bases unmatched: 10. This CDR3 contains 13 residues. The CDR3 loop is CASRFRSAGAQYF. CDR3 nucleotide sequence: TGTGCCAGCAGGTTCCGATCGGCGGGGGCGCAGTATTTT.

The rearrangement joins TRBV28 to TRBJ1-1; maybe TRBD1 (5 bases). The CDR3 is 15 residues long. V was clipped by 6 bases and J by 1 base, with 15 bases between them. Germline CDR1 MDHEN, CDR2 SYDVKM. CDR3 region: CASSDRRQPNTEAFF. The DNA of the CDR3 is TGTGCCAGCAGCGACCGCCGACAGCCGAACACTGAAGCTTTCTTT.

This chain uses TRBV7-4 with TRBJ1-1; no clear D gene. The CDR3 loop spans 13 amino acids. V was cut by 3 bases and J by 5 bases, with 10 bases left in between. Germline loops: CDR1 SGHVT, CDR2 SQSDAQ. CDR3 DNA sequence: TGTGCCAGCAGCTTCCTGACGGGGACTGAAGCTTTCTTT. This encodes CASSFLTGTEAFF.

The V call is TRBV19, the J call TRBJ2-3, with 11 bases lining up with TRBD1. The CDR3 runs to 14 residues. The V and J ends lost 9 bases and 6 bases, in that order; junction bases with no gene match: 8. Germline V gene sequence: CDR1 LNHDA, CDR2 SQIVND (reference sequence). CDR3 DNA sequence: TGTGCCAGCTTACCGGACAGGGGGCATGATACGCAGTATTTT. Amino acid sequence: CASLPDRGHDTQYF.

In this sample, this clonotype turned up a few times. The chain has TRBV7-6 and TRBJ2-5, with a possible D match to TRBD1 (5 bases). From germline, CDR1 is SGHVS and CDR2 FNYEAQ. The CDR3 is made up of 14 amino acids. Trimming stripped 3 bases from V and 5 bases from J, with 13 bases between. The CDR3: CASSFRTSSETQYF. The CDR3 DNA sequence: TGTGCCAGCAGCTTCAGGACATCCTCGGAGACCCAGTACTTC. Looking up the rest from reference TRBV7-6 and TRBJ2-5 gives the full variable domain: GAGVSQSPRYKVTKRGQDVALRCDPISGHVSLYWYRQALGQGPEFLTYFNYEAQQDKSGLPNDRFSAERPEGSISTLTIQRTEQRDSAMYRCASSFRTSSETQYFGPGTRLLVL.

There are a few counts of this clonotype. The rearrangement uses TRBV7-6 and TRBJ2-1; D perhaps matches TRBD1 (6 bases). This CDR3 region has 15 residues. Germline assignment: CDR1 SGHVS and CDR2 FNYEAQ. Deletions cut 5 bases from V and 2 bases from J, with 13 bases between. The DNA for the CDR3 is TGTGCCAGCAGCGCTACAGGGAATGCCTACAATGAGCAGTTCTTC. Translation: CASSATGNAYNEQFF. The variable domain in full, with the rest retrieved from reference TRBV7-6 and TRBJ2-1, is GAGVSQSPRYKVTKRGQDVALRCDPISGHVSLYWYRQALGQGPEFLTYFNYEAQQDKSGLPNDRFSAERPEGSISTLTIQRTEQRDSAMYRCASSATGNAYNEQFFGPGTRLTVL.

In its sample, this clonotype was seen a few times. The chain carries TRBV6-5 and TRBJ1-6, with D possibly being TRBD1 (6 bases). Germline V gene sequence: CDR1 MNHEY, CDR2 SVGAGI. This CDR3 has 15 amino acids. Trimming stripped 6 bases from V and 12 bases from J, with 21 bases between. DNA for the CDR3: TGTGCCAGCAGGACAGGATATTCTTCTTTCGAACCCCTCCACTTT. Its protein is CASRTGYSSFEPLHF.

This clonotype was counted a few times. V gene TRBV27 combines with J gene TRBJ2-7; the D is unclear. The CDR3 has 17 residues. V was shortened by 0 bases and J by 2 bases, with 17 bases between the two germline ends. Germline assignment: CDR1 MNHEY and CDR2 SMNVEV (reference sequence). The DNA for the CDR3 is TGTGCCAGCAGTTTATCCGGTAACAGCCCCATTCCCTACGAGCAGTACTTC. Translation: CASSLSGNSPIPYEQYF.

This clonotype was seen only a few times. The J gene is TRBJ2-3, the V gene TRBV7-4; no clear D gene. There are 13 residues in the CDR3. The V gene lost 3 bases and the J gene lost 5 bases, with 9 bases spanning the gap. Germline lookup yields CDR1 SGHVT and CDR2 SQSDAQ. DNA for the CDR3: TGTGCCAGCAGCTTCCCCCTCGGAGATACGCAGTATTTT. Translated: CASSFPLGDTQYF.

This clonotype was picked up a small number of times. This rearrangement joins TRBV12-3 or TRBV12-4 to TRBJ1-3; a possible D gene is TRBD1 (6 bases). The length of the CDR3 is 16 residues. The V end was cut by 4 bases, the J end by 0 bases, with 13 bases between. The CDR3: CASSSQGRSSGNTIYF. CDR3 DNA: TGTGCCAGCAGTTCCCAGGGGCGTAGCTCTGGAAACACCATATATTTT.

This rearrangement joins TRBV7-6 to TRBJ1-5, with unresolved D. The CDR3 runs 16 residues. Germline V gene data show CDR1 as SGHVS and CDR2 as FNYEAQ. V lost 1 base to trimming and J lost 1 base, with 11 bases between them. The CDR3 loop reads CASSLVTTESNQPQHF. CDR3 sequence (DNA): TGTGCCAGCAGCTTAGTCACTACAGAGAGCAATCAGCCCCAGCATTTT.

The table lists this clonotype with a few counts. This CDR3 reads CASSWAGYRSQYF. DNA of the CDR3: TGTGCCAGCAGCTGGGCGGGCTACAGGTCCCAGTACTTC. The chain employs TRBV7-2 and TRBJ2-5; TRBD1 or TRBD2 may be the D gene (5 bases each). The germline V gene has CDR1 SGHTA and CDR2 FQGNSA. This CDR3 spans 13 amino acids. The V end lost 4 bases, the J end lost 9 bases, and 15 bases lay between the germline ends.

The V call is TRBV12-3 or TRBV12-4, the J call TRBJ1-1; 9 bases are a match to TRBD1. CDR3 length equals 16 residues. V gave up 6 bases and J gave up 0 bases; unmatched junction bases: 8. The CDR3 sequence: CASSGGTGPLNTEAFF. The CDR3 nucleotides read TGTGCCAGCAGCGGGGGGACAGGGCCTCTGAACACTGAAGCTTTCTTT.

The V and J genes are TRBV4-1 and TRBJ1-1; unclear D gene. Between the trimmed V and J ends, which lost 0 bases and 8 bases, there was a span of 10 bases. CDR1 and CDR2 from the germline V gene are MGHRA and YSYEKL. The CDR3 extends over 13 amino acids. The CDR3, as DNA: TGCGCCAGCAGCCAAGATCCCCGAGCGGAAGCTTTCTTT. It is translated as CASSQDPRAEAFF.

The rearrangement uses TRBV19 and TRBJ2-3, with 9 bases lining up with TRBD2. The germline gives CDR1 LNHDA, CDR2 SQIVND (reference sequence). J lost 2 bases, V lost 5 bases, and 8 bases had no gene match. This CDR3 is built from 16 residues. DNA of the CDR3: TGTGCCAGTAGTGTACAACTAGCGGGCAACACAGATACGCAGTATTTT. Its protein is CASSVQLAGNTDTQYF. The full variable domain, rest sourced from reference TRBV19 and TRBJ2-3, is DGGITQSPKYLFRKEGQNVTLSCEQNLNHDAMYWYRQDPGQGLRLIYYSQIVNDFQKGDIAEGYSVSREKKESFPLTVTSAQKNPTAFYLCASSVQLAGNTDTQYFGPGTRLTVL.

This clonotype has a count of ten or more. CDR3 sequence reads: CASSFWAGGSNTEAFF. In DNA form, the CDR3 reads TGTGCCAGCAGCTTTTGGGCAGGGGGGTCGAACACTGAAGCTTTCTTT. The V gene is TRBV7-2, the J gene TRBJ1-1; 7 bases line up with TRBD1. The CDR3 covers 16 residues. The germline gives CDR1 SGHTA, CDR2 FQGNSA. J lost 1 base, V lost 3 bases, and 8 bases had no gene match.

This clonotype was detected a few times. The chain joins TRBV9 to TRBJ2-2; 7 bases align to TRBD2. V dropped 0 bases and J dropped 8; count of bases not matched to a gene: 16. The CDR3 sequence is 18 residues long. The germline V gene has CDR1 SGDLS and CDR2 YYNGEE. The CDR3 spells CASSVAGRSSGLRGELFF. The DNA for the CDR3 is TGTGCCAGCAGCGTAGCCGGGAGGAGTAGCGGCCTAAGGGGGGAGCTGTTTTTT.

CDR3 in DNA: TGTGCCAGCAGCCAAGATGTGATGAACACCGGGGAGCTGTTTTTT. Its translation: CASSQDVMNTGELFF. The J gene is TRBJ2-2, the V gene TRBV14; D ambiguous. Looked up from germline, CDR1 is SGHDN and CDR2 is FVKESK. The germline V and J ends were trimmed by 0 bases and 1 base, with 6 bases remaining between them. This CDR3 spans 15 amino acids.

The rearrangement uses TRBV7-2 and TRBJ2-5; 8 bases are shared with TRBD2. V lost 4 bases to trimming and J lost 5 bases; unmatched junction nucleotides: 9. This CDR3 comprises 15 residues. The V gene's germline CDR1 is SGHTA and CDR2 FQGNSA. In DNA form, the CDR3 reads TGTGCCAGCAGCTCCCCCGGGGGGGCGGTGGAGACCCAGTACTTC. Translated: CASSSPGGAVETQYF.

The chain couples TRBV3-1 to TRBJ2-2; weak D call: TRBD1 (6 bases). Germline CDR1 reads LGHDT; CDR2 reads YNNKEL (reference sequence). The CDR3 has 14 amino acids. Trimming took 2 bases from V and 7 from J, leaving 11 bases between them. CDR3 nucleotide sequence: TGTGCCAGCAGCCAATACAGGGCGAACGGGGAGCTGTTTTTT. This gives the protein CASSQYRANGELFF.

This chain connects TRBV6-1 to TRBJ2-1; TRBD1 agrees at 10 bases. The CDR3 runs to 16 residues. Unmatched junction bases numbered 5, after V lost 0 bases and J lost 6 bases. CDR1 is MNHNS and CDR2 is SASEGT in the germline V gene. CDR3 DNA: TGTGCCAGCAGTGAAGCGACGGGACAGGGGACCAATGAGCAGTTCTTC. Its translation is CASSEATGQGTNEQFF.

This chain joins TRBV12-3 or TRBV12-4 and TRBJ2-1; TRBD2 is a possible D gene (5 bases). The CDR3 spans 12 residues. V lost 7 bases, J lost 6 bases, and 10 bases lay in between. The CDR3 sequence is CASTPRVNEQFF. CDR3 DNA sequence: TGTGCCAGCACCCCGAGGGTCAATGAGCAGTTCTTC.

There are a few counts of this clonotype. The chain employs TRBV12-3 or TRBV12-4 and TRBJ2-3; 11 bases are a match to TRBD2. This CDR3 has 17 amino acids. With V trimmed by 1 base and J by 2 bases, 5 bases remained unmatched. The DNA of the CDR3 is TGTGCCAGCAGTTTAGGTACTAGCGGGAGTTTCACAGATACGCAGTATTTT. This codes for CASSLGTSGSFTDTQYF.

The chain is built from TRBV12-3 or TRBV12-4 and TRBJ2-6, with D unresolved. Trimming stripped 7 bases from V and 4 bases from J, with 11 bases between. This CDR3 has 14 amino acids. DNA of the CDR3: TGTGCCAGCATTCTCCTGCCCGGGGCCAACGTCCTGACTTTC. It codes for CASILLPGANVLTF.

The gene calls are TRBV20-1 and TRBJ1-2; tentative D call: TRBD1 (5 bases). Trimming pared 0 bases from V and 2 bases from J, leaving 10 bases between. CDR1 is DFQATT, CDR2 SNEGSKA, per germline (reference sequence). The CDR3 extends over 14 amino acids. CDR3 sequence (DNA): TGCAGTGCTAGAGAGGGGCGCAGGAACTATGGCTACACCTTC. This translates into CSAREGRRNYGYTF.

The V and J genes are TRBV7-4 and TRBJ2-2, with 7 bases lining up with TRBD1. The CDR3 covers 17 residues. Per germline, CDR1 SGHVT and CDR2 SQSDAQ. J gave up 3 bases and V 5 bases, and 12 bases lay outside the gene matches. The CDR3 DNA reads TGTGCCAGCAGCCCCATTCGGTACAGGGGTCACACCGGGGAGCTGTTTTTT. This translates into CASSPIRYRGHTGELFF.